Sequencing of this TCR beta chain was carried out in a study of blood T cells in healthy people across ages. About this clonotype: Its specificity is not known.

Each individual donor underwent a draw of ten milliliters of peripheral blood. Isolation yielded PBMCs, at least 6 million per sample, in every case. Primed by a sample-barcoded 5' primer and a J-beta primer mix, a second PCR proceeded for about 7 to 11 cycles. A template-switch adaptor that had 12 random nucleotides put a tag on each cDNA molecule. Via MiXCR, TCRdb re-called the 5' RACE reads, giving one row per CDR3 protein. Of about 810,000 distinct CDR3 sequences in the sample, about 36% are singletons; the top ten hold 10% to 15%. Points from the study as a whole: Roughly linearly, TCR beta diversity per million T cells fell as age increased.

The sample was blood. The sequence came from a man aged 18 to 30 in good health.

CDR3: CSVAAVTYNEQFF. CDR3 coding DNA: TGCAGTGTGGCGGCGGTTACCTACAATGAGCAGTTCTTC. J is TRBJ2-1 and V is TRBV20-1; D gene unclear. The germline V and J ends were trimmed by 7 bases and 2 bases, with 12 bases remaining between them. CDR1 DFQATT and CDR2 SNEGSKA come from the germline V gene (reference sequence). The CDR3 runs to 13 residues.